Shown below are 15 T cell receptor beta chains from a single sample sequenced in a study of CD8+ T cells in alopecia areata. Isolated RNA was reverse transcribed into cDNA used as the sequencing template. Assay: immunoSEQ multiplex PCR; the TCRdb copy retains only in-frame clones and omits some. The table has about 200,000 clones, 57% seen once. Sample: CD4+ T cells sorted from blood, taken at week 0. The receptors were sampled from a human donor with alopecia areata.

The chain uses TRBV6-5 and TRBJ1-1, with TRBD1 matching 10 bases. Germline-derived CDR1 and CDR2 are MNHEY and SVGAGI. The CDR3 totals 15 residues. V dropped 5 bases and J dropped 3; count of bases not matched to a gene: 6. This chain's CDR3 is CASSTAGTGDTEAFF. The DNA for the CDR3 is TGTGCCAGCAGTACCGCCGGGACAGGGGACACTGAAGCTTTCTTT.

This sequence joins TRBV15 and TRBJ2-5; no firm D call. V was shortened by 1 base and J by 9 bases, with 9 bases between the two germline ends. The CDR3 extends over 12 amino acids. Germline V CDR1 and CDR2: LNHNV, YYDKDF (reference sequence). CDR3 bases: TGTGCCACCAGCAGAGCCCTGACGGCCCAGTACTTC. Translated, it gives CATSRALTAQYF.

The chain couples TRBV7-9 to TRBJ1-1, with 10 bases matching TRBD1. Trimming took 5 bases from V and 0 from J; bases not matched to a gene: 3. This CDR3 contains 15 residues. Germline assignment: CDR1 SEHNR and CDR2 FQNEAQ (reference sequence). The CDR3 DNA sequence: TGTGCCAGCAGCAGACAGGGGGCTATGAACACTGAAGCTTTCTTT. It encodes CASSRQGAMNTEAFF.

The V and J genes are TRBV27 and TRBJ2-3, with 11 bases identical to TRBD2. Germline trimming cut 8 bases from V and 2 bases from J; bases unmatched to any gene: 6. In germline, CDR1 is MNHEY, CDR2 SMNVEV (reference sequence). There are 15 residues in the CDR3. CDR3 coding DNA: TGTGCCAGCCTCCGACTAGCGGGGTTCACAGATACGCAGTATTTT. Translation gives CASLRLAGFTDTQYF.

This clone was observed a handful of times. This chain joins TRBV7-2 and TRBJ2-1; D perhaps matches TRBD2 (6 bases). Trimming took 5 bases from V and 1 from J, leaving 12 bases between them. CDR1 SGHTA and CDR2 FQGNSA come from the germline V gene. The CDR3 loop spans 15 amino acids. The CDR3 coding sequence is TGTGCCAGCAGCCCTGGACTATCTTCCTACAATGAGCAGTTCTTC. This sequence encodes CASSPGLSSYNEQFF.

This clone was found a few times. The rearrangement links TRBV10-3 to TRBJ2-1, with a tentative D call TRBD1 (6 bases). With 4 bases removed from V and 7 bases from J, the gap between germline ends came to 14 bases. The CDR3 covers 14 residues. CDR1 is ENHRY and CDR2 is SYGVKD in the germline V gene. The CDR3 spells CAISAGGDGNEQFF. In DNA form, the CDR3 reads TGTGCCATCAGTGCTGGGGGCGATGGGAATGAGCAGTTCTTC.

J is TRBJ2-1 and V is TRBV7-8, with 11 bases fitting TRBD2. The junction had 5 bases not matched to a gene; V was cut back by 5 bases and J by 5 bases. Germline lookup yields CDR1 SGHVS and CDR2 FQNEAQ. This CDR3 region has 15 residues. The CDR3 coding sequence is TGTGCCAGCAGCGTGAGACTAGCGGGGCACAATGAGCAGTTCTTC. As protein: CASSVRLAGHNEQFF.

The table lists this clone with a count of one. J is TRBJ2-7 and V is TRBV5-1; 9 bases match TRBD2. The CDR3 is 15 residues long. The ends lost 1 base at V and 6 bases at J; junction bases unmatched: 8. In germline, CDR1 is SGHRS, CDR2 YFSETQ. The CDR3 is CASSLSQREEREQYF. Here the CDR3 DNA reads TGCGCCAGCAGCTTGTCACAGCGGGAGGAGCGCGAGCAGTACTTC.

This clone turned up a few times. The gene calls are TRBV5-1 and TRBJ2-5; 9 bases line up with TRBD2. The CDR3 has 16 residues. Germline V gene sequence: CDR1 SGHRS, CDR2 YFSETQ. V lost 0 bases to trimming and J lost 4 bases; unmatched junction nucleotides: 7. CDR3 sequence reads: CASSLVSGRSPETQYF. The CDR3 region has the DNA TGCGCCAGCAGCTTGGTGAGCGGGAGGTCCCCAGAGACCCAGTACTTC.

This chain uses TRBV5-4 with TRBJ2-5, with TRBD2 as a possible D gene (6 bases). Per the germline V gene, CDR1 is SGHNT and CDR2 is YYREEE (reference sequence). The CDR3 extends over 13 amino acids. Trimming shortened V by 5 bases and J by 4 bases, and 12 bases separated the two germline ends. CDR3 bases: TGTGCCAGCAGGTCCGGGACTTCAGAGACCCAGTACTTC. Its translation is CASRSGTSETQYF.

This clone occurred once. The chain employs TRBV9 and TRBJ1-2, with D perhaps matching TRBD1 (6 bases). Per germline, CDR1 SGDLS and CDR2 YYNGEE. The V and J ends lost 5 bases and 4 bases respectively, with 12 bases between them. This CDR3 is 13 amino acids long. In nucleotides, the CDR3 is TGTGCCAGCAGAGAAGGGGGGAGCTATGGCTACACCTTC. Its protein is CASREGGSYGYTF.

The chain combines TRBV6-6 with TRBJ2-5; D call uncertain. Looked up from germline, CDR1 is MNHNY and CDR2 is SVGAGI (reference sequence). Trimming cost V 0 bases and J 11 bases, with 10 bases left between them. This CDR3 is built from 12 residues. CDR3 amino acids: CASSYSSGKQYF. The CDR3 coding sequence is TGTGCCAGCAGTTACTCGAGTGGGAAGCAGTACTTC.

This clone was found a few times. This same CDR3 is encoded by further DNA sequences in the sample. The chain employs TRBV5-1 and TRBJ1-1; 8 bases line up with TRBD1. There are 14 residues in the CDR3. Germline V gene sequence: CDR1 SGHRS, CDR2 YFSETQ. V lost 3 bases to trimming and J lost 1 base; unmatched junction nucleotides: 2. CDR3 bases: TGCGCCAGCAGCTCCGGACAGGGGAACACTGAAGCTTTCTTT. Translating gives CASSSGQGNTEAFF.

This chain connects TRBV5-6 to TRBJ1-1, with a weak D call TRBD1 (6 bases). CDR1 and CDR2 from the germline V gene are SGHDT and YYEEEE. This CDR3 comprises 14 residues. V was clipped by 4 bases and J by 1 base, with 11 bases between them. The CDR3 is CASSIQGRNTEAFF. In DNA, the CDR3 is TGTGCCAGCAGCATACAGGGCCGGAACACTGAAGCTTTCTTT.

This chain uses TRBV29-1 with TRBJ1-1; no firm D call. The germline V and J ends were trimmed by 4 bases and 2 bases, with 8 bases remaining between them. From germline, CDR1 is SQVTM and CDR2 ANQGSEA. The CDR3 spans 12 residues. The CDR3 reads CSVAGINTEAFF. The CDR3 DNA reads TGCAGCGTTGCTGGGATTAACACTGAAGCTTTCTTT. The full variable domain, rest sourced from reference TRBV29-1 and TRBJ1-1, is SAVISQKPSRDICQRGTSLTIQCQVDSQVTMMFWYRQQPGQSLTLIATANQGSEATYESGFVIDKFPISRPNLTFSTLTVSNMSPEDSSIYLCSVAGINTEAFFGQGTRLTVV.